This T cell receptor (beta chain) was observed in a study of blood T cell repertoires in COVID-19. Study at large: Italy, Spain and the United States were the sources of the convalescent and acute COVID-19 samples.

The authors' processing: How many nucleated cells were present was estimated from reference gene primer amplification. TCRdb's table, derived via immunoSEQ multiplex PCR, lists solely in-frame clones and lacks some. Clone size and the V and J calls come from that table; the DNA yielded D and trimming. Of fewer than 250,000 clones in the sample, 80% to 90% were seen once. This CDR3 spans 14 amino acids. CDR1 and CDR2 from the germline V gene are MNHNY and SVGAGI (reference sequence). V shed 7 bases, J shed 6 bases, and the junction held 11 bases outside the gene matches. The chain couples TRBV6-6 to TRBJ1-2, with TRBD1 matching over 7 bases. The sequence came from a human donor in a cohort sampled during active COVID-19. Sequencing was performed on peripheral blood. CDR3 DNA sequence: TGTGCCAGCAAGGGGGCCGCTAGGGAGAATGGCTACACCTTC. Translation gives CASKGAARENGYTF.